One and the same sample provided the 8 T cell receptor beta chains below, sequenced in a study of blood T cells in healthy people across ages. Primed by a sample-barcoded 5' primer and a J-beta primer mix, a second PCR proceeded for 7 to 11 cycles. Using its own MiXCR run on the 5' RACE reads, TCRdb lists one record per CDR3 protein. The sample consists of 1.5 million to 1.8 million distinct CDR3 sequences, 35% to 45% of them appearing once. Sequenced input: blood. These receptors were collected from a woman in her late teens or twenties in good health.

Details on this clonotype: One junction end disagrees with the germline gene, perhaps due to a read error. V gene TRBV20-1 combines with J gene TRBJ1-6; no firm D call. The CDR3 totals 12 residues. The germline CDR1 and CDR2 sequences are DFQATT and SNEGSKA (reference sequence). CDR3 residues: CSVARHNPPLHF. CDR3 in DNA: TGCAGTGTAGCCAGACATAATCCACCCCTCCACTTT.

The J gene is TRBJ1-3, the V gene TRBV7-2; D is ambiguous. Per the germline V gene, CDR1 is SGHTA and CDR2 is FQGNSA. Trimming left V 1 base short and J 0 bases short, with 4 bases between. The CDR3 has 14 residues. For the CDR3, the DNA is TGTGCCAGCAGCTTAGTTTTCTCTGGAAACACCATATATTTT. It is translated as CASSLVFSGNTIYF.

This clonotype was observed a few times. V is TRBV7-8 and J is TRBJ1-2; possibly TRBD1 for D (5 bases). Germline V gene data show CDR1 as SGHVS and CDR2 as FQNEAQ. CDR3 length: 14 residues. V shed 5 bases and J shed 4 bases, with 14 bases lying between them. CDR3 sequence (DNA): TGTGCCAGCAGCACACGCAGGGTACCCTATGGCTACACCTTC. Translating it yields CASSTRRVPYGYTF.

The DNA for the CDR3 is TGTGCCAGCAGTTTTGAGGGAGGGGGTCCTAATGAAAAACTGTTTTTT. The encoded protein is CASSFEGGGPNEKLFF. The rearrangement links TRBV27 to TRBJ1-4; D may be TRBD1 (6 bases). The ends were cut back, 3 bases at V and 3 bases at J, with 14 bases in the middle. This CDR3 region has 16 residues. CDR1 MNHEY and CDR2 SMNVEV come from the germline V gene (reference sequence).

The chain recombines TRBV11-2 with TRBJ2-7; 9 bases are shared with TRBD1. Germline values: CDR1 SGHAT, CDR2 FQNNGV. V lost 5 bases and J lost 5; bases outside the gene matches: 7. The CDR3 runs 14 residues. The CDR3 spells CASSRTGASDEQYF. DNA for the CDR3: TGTGCCAGCAGCCGGACAGGGGCTTCGGACGAGCAGTACTTC.

V is TRBV6-1 and J is TRBJ2-3; D is unresolved. Trimming pared 1 base from V and 1 base from J, leaving 6 bases between. This CDR3 spans 14 amino acids. Germline V CDR1 and CDR2: MNHNS, SASEGT. For the CDR3, the DNA is TGTGCCAGCAGTGAAGTCCCCGGCACAGATACGCAGTATTTT. This codes for CASSEVPGTDTQYF.

This clonotype appeared a few times. The chain couples TRBV28 to TRBJ2-5; D gene unclear. Trimming removed 3 bases at V and 3 bases at J, with 11 bases between. CDR1 is MDHEN and CDR2 is SYDVKM in the germline V gene. The CDR3 spans 14 residues. The CDR3 nucleotides are TGTGCCAGCAGTTTGAGTCTGGTGGAAGAGACCCAGTACTTC. It codes for CASSLSLVEETQYF.

The genes are TRBV9 and TRBJ1-4; D ambiguous. With 2 bases removed from V and 3 bases from J, the gap between germline ends came to 5 bases. Germline V gene sequence: CDR1 SGDLS, CDR2 YYNGEE. CDR3 length: 13 amino acids. The CDR3 here is CASSVRPNEKLFF. The CDR3 region has the DNA TGTGCCAGCAGCGTGCGGCCTAATGAAAAACTGTTTTTT.